The TCR beta chain under discussion was sequenced for a study of PD-1 blockade in classical Hodgkin lymphoma. Between the trimmed V and J ends, which lost 0 bases and 7 bases, there was a span of 9 bases. Germline loops: CDR1 SQVTM, CDR2 ANQGSEA. The CDR3 spans 12 residues. Relapse was seen in all patients after autologous stem cell transplantation, and brentuximab vedotin exposure was variable. The assay was immunoSEQ multiplex PCR, and TCRdb's table has in-frame clones only and misses some. The table shows roughly 40,000 clones, with around 71% occurring only once. The rearrangement links TRBV29-1 to TRBJ1-2; D uncertain. The sequence derives from a human donor with classical Hodgkin lymphoma. The material sequenced was peripheral blood mononuclear cells (PBMCs), taken at baseline. The CDR3 spells CSVEDSYAGYTF. In nucleotides, the CDR3 is TGCAGCGTTGAAGATTCCTATGCTGGCTACACCTTC.